This T cell receptor (beta chain) was sequenced for a study of blood T cell repertoires in COVID-19. Background on the study: In each case, the material was cDNA or gDNA derived from T cells, B-cell-depleted T cells, or PBMCs.

Measured with immunoSEQ multiplex PCR; TCRdb has only the in-frame clones, and not every one. The sample includes fewer than 90,000 clones, 70% to 90% seen only once; the top ten take about 7.3%. Sequencing input: peripheral blood. The TCR was taken from a man between 65 and 85 years old with acute or convalescent COVID-19.

CDR3 bases: TGTGCCAGTAGTATTGAGGTCGGCTACGAGCAGTACTTC. Protein: CASSIEVGYEQYF. This chain links TRBV19 with TRBJ2-7; no clear D. This CDR3 has 13 residues. Germline V gives CDR1 LNHDA, CDR2 SQIVND (reference sequence). Deletions cut 3 bases from V and 3 bases from J, with 9 bases between.